A selection of T cell receptor beta chains follows, all from one sample in a study of T-cell reconstitution after alpha-beta-depleted transplantation in children. Each CDR3 protein gets one entry after TCRdb re-called the PCR reads with MiXCR. The table includes just under 150,000 distinct CDR3 sequences, around 10% detected once. The sequencing here drew on PBMCs, mostly from graft donor cells, taken 180 days after TCRalphabeta/CD19-depleted stem cell transplant. All receptors derive from a female patient aged 2-9 years who had a stem cell transplant for congenital amegakaryocytic thrombocytopenia, so the T cells may come from the graft donor. The CDR3 runs from the conserved cysteine through the conserved F or W. A D gene is named only where the DNA matches it firmly. The listing skips clone size in some rows; elsewhere it reads once, few, many or a size class.

size: many
V: TRBV10-3
D: .
J: TRBJ2-3
DNA: TGTGCCATCAGTGTACGTCCTACCCGAGATACGCAGTATTTT
CDR3: CAISVRPTRDTQYF

size: .
V: TRBV20-1
D: .
J: TRBJ2-7
DNA: TGCAGTGCTAGAGATAGTAGCTCCGACGAGCAGTACTTC
CDR3: CSARDSSSDEQYF

size: many
V: TRBV5-1
D: TRBD2
J: TRBJ2-1
DNA: TGCGCCAGCAACGTCCGGACTAGCGGGAGGGTAAATGAGCAGTTCTTC
CDR3: CASNVRTSGRVNEQFF

size: few
V: TRBV5-1
D: TRBD1
J: TRBJ2-1
DNA: TGCGCCAGCAGCTCTGCCGGACAGGGGAACAATGAGCAGTTCTTC
CDR3: CASSSAGQGNNEQFF

size: many
V: TRBV7-2
D: .
J: TRBJ2-3
DNA: TGTGCCAGCAGCTTATATCAGATGTCAAGTACGCAGTATTTT
CDR3: CASSLYQMSSTQYF

size: many
V: TRBV7-8
D: TRBD2
J: TRBJ2-1
DNA: TGTGCCAGCAGCTTAGCGCTGGTAGCGGGAGTCCATGAGCAGTTCTTC
CDR3: CASSLALVAGVHEQFF

size: .
V: TRBV28
D: .
J: TRBJ2-1
DNA: TGTGCCAGCAGTTTTGTGCACCGAAGGTGGATTGAGCAGTTCTTC
CDR3: CASSFVHRRWIEQFF

size: few
V: TRBV6-2/TRBV6-3
D: .
J: TRBJ2-2
DNA: TGTGCCAGCAGTTACTTATCGGGAGCAACCGGGGAGCTGTTTTTT
CDR3: CASSYLSGATGELFF

size: many
V: TRBV4-1
D: TRBD1
J: TRBJ2-7
DNA: TGCGCCAGCAGCCAAGGAGGGGGCGGCTACGAGCAGTACTTC
CDR3: CASSQGGGGYEQYF

size: many
V: TRBV20-1
D: .
J: TRBJ2-7
DNA: TGCAGTGTTCCGGGCCACGGAGTCGAGCAGTACTTC
CDR3: CSVPGHGVEQYF

size: many
V: TRBV7-9
D: .
J: TRBJ1-4
DNA: TGTGCCAGCAGCTTCGGCTCCTCTTCGGGTGAAAAACTGTTTTTT
CDR3: CASSFGSSSGEKLFF

size: .
V: TRBV4-2
D: TRBD2
J: TRBJ2-7
DNA: TGTGCCAGCAGCCGGGGACTAGCGGCGAACTACGAGCAGTACTTC
CDR3: CASSRGLAANYEQYF

size: .
V: TRBV5-1
D: TRBD1
J: TRBJ2-2
DNA: TGCGCCAGCAGCTTGGGGGGGACAGGGATCATCGGGGAGCTGTTTTTT
CDR3: CASSLGGTGIIGELFF

size: many
V: TRBV7-2
D: .
J: TRBJ1-5
DNA: TGTGCCAGCAGCTTAGTAGGGGAAAGCAATCAGCCCCAGCATTTT
CDR3: CASSLVGESNQPQHF

size: few
V: TRBV12-3/TRBV12-4
D: .
J: TRBJ1-2
DNA: TGTGCCAGCTGGGGGCGAGTCTATGGCTACACCTTC
CDR3: CASWGRVYGYTF

size: many
V: TRBV29-1
D: .
J: TRBJ1-2
DNA: TGCAGCGTTGAAGATTATGCCAGCAGTAACTATGGCTACACCTTC
CDR3: CSVEDYASSNYGYTF

size: .
V: TRBV5-4
D: .
J: TRBJ2-7
DNA: TGTGCCAGCAGCTTGGCAATAGGGAGGTCCCGCGAGCAGTACTTC
CDR3: CASSLAIGRSREQYF

size: many
V: TRBV29-1
D: .
J: TRBJ1-1
DNA: TGCAGCGCCCACCGGGGGATAAACACTGAAGCTTTCTTT
CDR3: CSAHRGINTEAFF

size: many
V: TRBV5-1
D: .
J: TRBJ2-1
DNA: TGCGCCAGCAGCGTTCCGGTCGGGGAGCAGTTCTTC
CDR3: CASSVPVGEQFF

size: .
V: TRBV29-1
D: TRBD1
J: TRBJ2-7
DNA: TGCAGCGCCCGGGACAGGGGTGGCGAGCAGTACTTC
CDR3: CSARDRGGEQYF

size: .
V: TRBV6-6
D: .
J: TRBJ2-2
DNA: TGTGCCAGCAGTCAGGCTGGGGCCGGGGAGCTGTTTTTT
CDR3: CASSQAGAGELFF

size: many
V: TRBV29-1
D: TRBD2
J: TRBJ2-5
DNA: TGCAGCGTTGAGGGGACTAGCGGGAACGGGGAGACCCAGTACTTC
CDR3: CSVEGTSGNGETQYF

size: few
V: TRBV7-2
D: .
J: TRBJ2-1
DNA: TGTGCCAGCAGCGGACCTCCCCCCCAAAGGGGAGGTGAGCAGTTCTTC
CDR3: CASSGPPPQRGGEQFF

size: few
V: TRBV20-1
D: .
J: TRBJ2-5
DNA: TGCAGTGCTAGAGATCCGAGGATTCGTATCGAAGAGACCCAGTACTTC
CDR3: CSARDPRIRIEETQYF

size: many
V: TRBV7-9
D: TRBD1
J: TRBJ2-1
DNA: TGTGCCAGCAGCTTTAATAGTCTTGACAGGGTGAATGAGCAGTTCTTC
CDR3: CASSFNSLDRVNEQFF

size: .
V: TRBV20-1
D: .
J: TRBJ2-1
DNA: TGCAGTGCTAGCCGCCACAATGAGCAGTTCTTC
CDR3: CSASRHNEQFF

size: many
V: TRBV5-1
D: .
J: TRBJ2-5
DNA: TGCGCCAGCAGCTCCTCTGACGGGAGTGGAGAGACCCAGTACTTC
CDR3: CASSSSDGSGETQYF

size: many
V: TRBV24-1
D: .
J: TRBJ2-2
DNA: TGTGCCACCAGTGATTTGCAGGGGGGGATGAACACCGGGGAGCTGTTTTTT
CDR3: CATSDLQGGMNTGELFF

size: .
V: TRBV6-1
D: .
J: TRBJ2-4
DNA: TGTGCCAGCAGTCCAGGGGCCGCCTTAGCCAAAAACATTCAGTACTTC
CDR3: CASSPGAALAKNIQYF

size: many
V: TRBV5-1
D: TRBD2
J: TRBJ2-2
DNA: TGCGCCAGCAGCTTGGAACTAGCGGGAGCCAGCGGGGAGCTGTTTTTT
CDR3: CASSLELAGASGELFF

size: many
V: TRBV5-1
D: .
J: TRBJ2-1
DNA: TGCGCCAGCAGCTTGCCAGGGCCCCAGTTCTTC
CDR3: CASSLPGPQFF

size: many
V: TRBV15
D: .
J: TRBJ1-6
DNA: TGTGCCACCAGCAGAGATCCTAGGGGCAGGTCACCCCTCCACTTT
CDR3: CATSRDPRGRSPLHF

size: many
V: TRBV12-3/TRBV12-4
D: .
J: TRBJ2-5
DNA: TGTGCCAGCAGCATTGCCAAAACGGGGACCCAGTACTTC
CDR3: CASSIAKTGTQYF

size: .
V: TRBV12-3/TRBV12-4
D: .
J: TRBJ2-1
DNA: TGTGCCAGCCGTACCACCGGTGAGCAGTTCTTC
CDR3: CASRTTGEQFF

size: few
V: TRBV28
D: .
J: TRBJ2-1
DNA: TGTGCCAGCAGTTTATTCCAATCCACCAATGAGCAGTTCTTC
CDR3: CASSLFQSTNEQFF

size: few
V: TRBV5-1
D: .
J: TRBJ2-7
DNA: TGCGCCAGCAGCTTGGTGGGGCGCGAGCAGTACTTC
CDR3: CASSLVGREQYF

size: .
V: TRBV28
D: .
J: TRBJ1-6
DNA: TGTGCCAGCAGTTTTGGTTGGGGGACACAACTTCCTCTCTATAATTCACCCCTCCACTTT
CDR3: CASSFGWGTQLPLYNSPLHF

size: many
V: TRBV11-2
D: .
J: TRBJ1-4
DNA: TGTGCCAGCAGCTTAGATACCGTGGGTGAAAAACTGTTTTTT
CDR3: CASSLDTVGEKLFF

size: many
V: TRBV27
D: .
J: TRBJ1-5
DNA: TGTGCCAGCAGTTTACAGGGGCAGCAGCCCCAGCATTTT
CDR3: CASSLQGQQPQHF

size: .
V: TRBV7-2
D: .
J: TRBJ2-2
DNA: TGTGCCAGCAGCTTGGGGTGGGGGAACACCGGGGAGCTGTTTTTT
CDR3: CASSLGWGNTGELFF

size: many
V: TRBV15
D: TRBD1
J: TRBJ2-7
DNA: TGTGCCACCAGCAGAGGCCGGGACAGAAACTACGAGCAGTACTTC
CDR3: CATSRGRDRNYEQYF

size: many
V: TRBV5-6
D: TRBD1
J: TRBJ2-7
DNA: TGTGCCAGCAGCTTGGTTGGGACAGTGGATGCCTACGAGCAGTACTTC
CDR3: CASSLVGTVDAYEQYF

size: .
V: TRBV28
D: .
J: TRBJ2-7
DNA: TGTGCCACGACCGAGCCTGGACCCTACGAGCAGTACTTC
CDR3: CATTEPGPYEQYF

size: many
V: TRBV9
D: TRBD2
J: TRBJ2-1
DNA: TGTGCCAGCAGCGTAGGCCCCGGGACTAGCGGGAGTTTTTGGTTCAATGAGCAGTTCTTC
CDR3: CASSVGPGTSGSFWFNEQFF

size: many
V: TRBV19
D: .
J: TRBJ1-2
DNA: TGTGCCAGTAGTATAACCCAGGGACGGACGACTAACTATGGCTACACCTTC
CDR3: CASSITQGRTTNYGYTF

size: many
V: TRBV5-1
D: TRBD1
J: TRBJ1-2
DNA: TGCGCCAGCAGCTTGACAGGGGGCAACTATGGCTACACCTTC
CDR3: CASSLTGGNYGYTF

size: .
V: TRBV5-3
D: .
J: TRBJ1-4
DNA: TGTGCCAGAAGCTGTACCCGGACAGCAACTAATGAAAAACTGTTTTTT
CDR3: CARSCTRTATNEKLFF

size: many
V: TRBV20-1
D: .
J: TRBJ1-2
DNA: TGCAGTGCTAGAGATCGGCAGCCCGTCTATGGCTACACCTTC
CDR3: CSARDRQPVYGYTF

size: many
V: TRBV5-1
D: .
J: TRBJ2-1
DNA: TGCGCCAGCAGCTCAGACTTGAACAATGAGCAGTTCTTC
CDR3: CASSSDLNNEQFF

size: few
V: TRBV20-1
D: .
J: TRBJ2-3
DNA: TGCAGTGTACTTAAACGGGGGCACACAGATACGCAGTATTTT
CDR3: CSVLKRGHTDTQYF

size: many
V: TRBV11-2
D: .
J: TRBJ2-7
DNA: TGTGCCAGCAGCCTTGGACATACACATTACGAGCAGTACTTC
CDR3: CASSLGHTHYEQYF

size: many
V: TRBV20-1
D: TRBD2
J: TRBJ2-3
DNA: TGCAGTGCTCTTGGCCCCGGACTAGCGGGAGCGTTAGATACGCAGTATTTT
CDR3: CSALGPGLAGALDTQYF

size: .
V: TRBV14
D: .
J: TRBJ2-1
DNA: TGTGCCAGCAGCCAAGGTTTCTCCGCATTCTATGAGCAGTTCTTC
CDR3: CASSQGFSAFYEQFF

size: .
V: TRBV20-1
D: .
J: TRBJ2-3
DNA: TGCAGTGCTAGGCAATCCGCAGATACGCAGTATTTT
CDR3: CSARQSADTQYF

size: many
V: TRBV12-3/TRBV12-4
D: TRBD1
J: TRBJ1-4
DNA: TGTGCCAGCAGTCGGGACAGTGGTAATGAAAAACTGTTTTTT
CDR3: CASSRDSGNEKLFF

size: few
V: TRBV3-1
D: .
J: TRBJ1-1
DNA: TGTGCCAGCAACCAGCGGGGGAGTACTGAAGCTTTCTTT
CDR3: CASNQRGSTEAFF

size: many
V: TRBV4-2
D: TRBD1
J: TRBJ1-1
DNA: TGTGCCAGCAGCCGACCGACAGGGGCGAACACTGAAGCTTTCTTT
CDR3: CASSRPTGANTEAFF

size: .
V: TRBV6-1
D: .
J: TRBJ1-2
DNA: TGTGCCAGCAGAGACAATCGACAGGCCGGGGGCTACACCTTC
CDR3: CASRDNRQAGGYTF

size: .
V: TRBV20-1
D: .
J: TRBJ2-4
DNA: TGCAGTGCTGACCAGGACTGGGCCAAAAACATTCAGTACTTC
CDR3: CSADQDWAKNIQYF